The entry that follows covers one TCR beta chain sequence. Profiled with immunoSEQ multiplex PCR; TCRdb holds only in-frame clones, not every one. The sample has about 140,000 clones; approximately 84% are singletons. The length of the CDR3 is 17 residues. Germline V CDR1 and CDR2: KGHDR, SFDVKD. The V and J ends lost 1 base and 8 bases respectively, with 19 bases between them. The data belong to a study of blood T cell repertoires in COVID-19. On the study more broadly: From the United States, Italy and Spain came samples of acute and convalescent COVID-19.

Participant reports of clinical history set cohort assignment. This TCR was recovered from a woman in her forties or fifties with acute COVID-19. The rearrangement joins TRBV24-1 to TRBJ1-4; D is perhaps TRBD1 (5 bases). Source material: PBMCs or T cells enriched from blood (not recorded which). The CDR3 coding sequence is TGTGCCACCAGTGATTTTCCGACTCAGGGCCTTGGGGAAAAACTGTTTTTT. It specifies CATSDFPTQGLGEKLFF.